The 28 T cell receptor beta chains in this list originate from one sample, sequenced in a study of regulatory T cells in long-lasting Graves disease. iRepertoire HTBI primers and Arm-PCR of CDR3 regions built TCR beta libraries. TCRdb recomputed calls from the multiplex PCR reads with MiXCR, one row per CDR3 protein. Found here are approximately 400,000 distinct CDR3 sequences, roughly 15% of them singletons; the top ten hold approximately 7.6%. The time point is: newly diagnosed GD, antithyroid drugs for less than 3 months. Preparation of the TCR library used RNA extracted from PBMCs. These same records also appear under a second study, on T cells in Graves' hyperthyroidism and ophthalmopathy.

The sample here was peripheral blood mononuclear cells (PBMCs), taken at new diagnosis, from a patient treated with antithyroid drugs. Receptor source: a woman between 40 and 50 years old with Graves disease.

This clonotype showed up just a few times. V gene TRBV3-1 combines with J gene TRBJ2-2; 8 bases are shared with TRBD2. Germline V gene lookup returns CDR1 LGHDT and CDR2 YNNKEL (reference sequence). V was pared by 5 bases and J by 8 bases, with 13 bases of the junction left unmatched. The CDR3 totals 16 residues. The CDR3 spells CASSSGGLYPRGELFF. CDR3 in DNA: TGTGCCAGCAGCAGCGGGGGACTATACCCTCGGGGGGAGCTGTTTTTT.

A single count supports this clonotype. This sequence joins TRBV11-3 and TRBJ2-1, with 12 bases lining up with TRBD2. Germline V gene data show CDR1 as SGHNT and CDR2 as YENEEA. Trimming took 5 bases from V and 7 from J; bases not matched to a gene: 6. The CDR3 contains 15 residues. CDR3 sequence: CASSRPGLAGNEQFF. The CDR3 DNA reads as TGTGCCAGCAGCCGGCCGGGACTAGCGGGTAATGAGCAGTTCTTC.

The sample holds one count of this clonotype. This rearrangement joins TRBV6-1 to TRBJ1-5, with D unclear. Germline V gene sequence: CDR1 MNHNS, CDR2 SASEGT. V lost 0 bases to trimming and J lost 2 bases, with 14 bases between them. The CDR3 length is 17 residues. As DNA, the CDR3 is TGTGCCAGCAGTGAAGCACGAACAGCTAAGGGCAATCAGCCCCAGCATTTT. It is translated as CASSEARTAKGNQPQHF.

This clonotype was detected only a few times. V and J are TRBV19 and TRBJ1-6; D unresolved. There are 14 residues in the CDR3. The germline V gene has CDR1 LNHDA and CDR2 SQIVND (reference sequence). With 9 bases removed from V and 4 bases from J, the gap between germline ends came to 13 bases. The CDR3 nucleotides read TGTGCCAGCGCAGGTGAAGGATATAATTCACCCCTCCACTTT. Amino acids: CASAGEGYNSPLHF.

Worth noting for this clonotype: This clone may be a read error of a much larger clone one base away. This sequence joins TRBV7-9 and TRBJ2-7; the D gene is possibly TRBD2 (5 bases). With 1 base removed from V and 2 bases from J, the gap between germline ends came to 24 bases. The CDR3 consists of 19 residues. Germline CDR1 reads SEHNR; CDR2 reads FQNEAQ (reference sequence). Here the CDR3 reads CASSLGNIRGQENPYEQYF. The CDR3 coding sequence is TGTGCCAGCAGCTTAGGGAATATCCGGGGTCAGGAAAACCCCTACGAGCAGTACTTC.

This clonotype was picked up a small number of times. This chain links TRBV19 with TRBJ2-2, with TRBD1 matching over 7 bases. Germline trimming cut 8 bases from V and 5 bases from J; bases unmatched to any gene: 8. The CDR3 is 14 residues long. Germline CDR1 LNHDA, CDR2 SQIVND (reference sequence). The CDR3 bases are TGTGCCAGTTTTCGGGACAGAGGAACCGGGGAGCTGTTTTTT. It encodes CASFRDRGTGELFF.

This clonotype was found many times. This chain joins TRBV14 and TRBJ2-7; D remains ambiguous. Germline CDR1 reads SGHDN; CDR2 reads FVKESK. The CDR3 extends over 14 amino acids. Between the trimmed V and J ends, which lost 4 bases and 2 bases, there was a span of 12 bases. The CDR3 DNA sequence: TGTGCCAGCAGCCCCTGGACGGAAACCTACGAGCAGTACTTC. Translation: CASSPWTETYEQYF. The full variable domain, with the rest looked up from reference TRBV14 and TRBJ2-7, is EAGVTQFPSHSVIEKGQTVTLRCDPISGHDNLYWYRRVMGKEIKFLLHFVKESKQDESGMPNNRFLAERTGGTYSTLKVQPAELEDSGVYFCASSPWTETYEQYFGPGTRLTVT.

This clonotype was counted at least ten times. This sequence joins TRBV2 and TRBJ2-1, with 7 bases identical to TRBD2. CDR1 is SNHLY and CDR2 is FYNNEI in the germline V gene. This CDR3 has 14 residues. V shed 5 bases and J 3 bases; nucleotides not matched to a gene: 4. The CDR3 DNA follows: TGTGCCAGCAGTCCCCTAGCGGACTACAATGAGCAGTTCTTC. Its protein product is CASSPLADYNEQFF.

As for this clonotype: A read error may explain this, as a much larger clone is one base away. This CDR3 fails to terminate in the conserved phenylalanine or tryptophan, so it likely reflects a read error. The V call is TRBV7-2, the J call TRBJ1-6; 8 bases align to TRBD1. CDR1 and CDR2 from the germline V gene are SGHTA and FQGNSA. The V and J ends lost 5 bases and 13 bases, in that order; junction bases with no gene match: 10. There are 14 residues in the CDR3. Written as DNA, the CDR3 is TGTGCCAGCAGCGTTACAGGGGGGGGGAGGCCCCTCCACGTT. Residues: CASSVTGGGRPLHV.

This clonotype appeared many times. The chain employs TRBV28 and TRBJ1-2, with a tentative D call TRBD1 (6 bases). Germline V CDR1 and CDR2: MDHEN, SYDVKM. The CDR3 has 15 amino acids. Trimming left V 7 bases short and J 4 bases short, with 19 bases between. Here the CDR3 DNA reads TGTGCCAGCACCCTGACGACAGGCGCACCCTATGGCTACACCTTC. The encoded protein is CASTLTTGAPYGYTF.

This clonotype has only a few counts. CDR3 sequence reads: CASSFPPAGTADTQYF. CDR3 nucleotide sequence: TGTGCCAGCAGCTTTCCTCCCGCCGGCACTGCAGATACGCAGTATTTT. The chain has TRBV11-2 and TRBJ2-3; D remains ambiguous. The CDR3 has 16 residues. V dropped 3 bases and J dropped 4 bases, with 17 bases sitting between them. Germline V gives CDR1 SGHAT, CDR2 FQNNGV.

In the case of this clonotype: This clone may be a read error of a much larger clone one base away. V is TRBV20-1 and J is TRBJ2-1; the D call may be TRBD1 or TRBD2 (6 bases each). The J call may be in error: the DNA end matches TRBJ2-5 better. The CDR3 length is 14 residues. Germline V lookup: CDR1 DFQATT, CDR2 SNEGSKA (reference sequence). In DNA form, the CDR3 reads TGCAGTGCTAGAGAGGCAGGGGACTTGGAGACCCAGTACTTC. It translates to CSAREAGDLETQYF.

Of note for this clonotype: A read error is possible here, since a much larger clone lies one base away. The V gene is TRBV12-3 or TRBV12-4, the J gene TRBJ1-1; D is unclear. This CDR3 region has 14 residues. CDR3 sequence reads: CASGLPRGNTEAFF. CDR3 in DNA: TGTGCCAGCGGTTTACCTAGAGGGAACACTGAAGCTTTCTTT.

This clonotype has a count of ten or more. The rearrangement joins TRBV19 to TRBJ2-1; 10 bases agree with TRBD1. Germline V lookup: CDR1 LNHDA, CDR2 SQIVND (reference sequence). V shed 3 bases, J shed 3 bases, and the junction held 5 bases outside the gene matches. The CDR3 length is 16 residues. CDR3 region: CASSISDRGLYNEQFF. CDR3 nucleotides: TGTGCCAGTAGTATCTCTGACAGGGGGCTCTACAATGAGCAGTTCTTC.

This clonotype was seen only a few times. J is TRBJ2-3 and V is TRBV12-3 or TRBV12-4, with TRBD2 matching over 13 bases. V shed 3 bases and J 2 bases; nucleotides not matched to a gene: 8. The length of the CDR3 is 18 residues. CDR3 region: CASSFGGGTSGATDTQYF. CDR3 sequence (DNA): TGTGCCAGCAGTTTTGGGGGCGGGACTAGCGGGGCCACAGATACGCAGTATTTT.

This clonotype came up many times. The chain uses TRBV6-1 and TRBJ2-7; weak D call: TRBD1 (6 bases). V dropped 5 bases and J dropped 3 bases, with 11 bases sitting between them. Looked up from germline, CDR1 is MNHNS and CDR2 is SASEGT. The CDR3 is 13 amino acids. The CDR3 DNA reads as TGTGCCAGCAGTCGGACAGAGTACTACGAGCAGTACTTC. This sequence encodes CASSRTEYYEQYF.

Of note for this clonotype: The junction departs from germline at one end; a sequencing error may be responsible. The CDR3 sequence is CASSLRDRGPLAF. The CDR3 DNA reads as TGTGCCAGCAGCCTCCGGGACAGGGGGCCCTTGGCCTTC. J is TRBJ1-2 and V is TRBV7-8, with 12 bases aligning to TRBD1. This CDR3 has 13 residues. Germline assignment: CDR1 SGHVS and CDR2 FQNEAQ.

This clonotype was found many times. Here the CDR3 reads CASSTPSGSPYEQYF. CDR3 sequence (DNA): TGTGCCAGCAGTACGCCAAGCGGGAGCCCCTACGAGCAGTACTTC. The V call is TRBV28, the J call TRBJ2-7; 8 bases line up with TRBD2. The V and J ends lost 5 bases and 2 bases, in that order; junction bases with no gene match: 8. The CDR3 spans 15 residues. Germline CDR1 reads MDHEN; CDR2 reads SYDVKM.

The rearrangement joins TRBV3-1 to TRBJ2-7; D call uncertain. CDR1 is LGHDT and CDR2 is YNNKEL in the germline V gene (reference sequence). The CDR3 spans 11 residues. The V gene lost 4 bases and the J gene lost 6 bases, with 7 bases spanning the gap. CDR3 region: CASSLGSEQYF. In nucleotides, the CDR3 is TGTGCCAGCAGCCTGGGGTCCGAGCAGTACTTC.

Only a few counts were recorded for this clonotype. The chain combines TRBV2 with TRBJ2-6; D gene uncertain. The CDR3 extends over 15 amino acids. Germline values: CDR1 SNHLY, CDR2 FYNNEI. Trimming stripped 4 bases from V and 4 bases from J, with 11 bases between. CDR3: CASSGSRAGANVLTF. The DNA of the CDR3 is TGTGCCAGCAGTGGTTCAAGGGCAGGGGCCAACGTCCTGACTTTC.

This clonotype was seen only a few times. Lacking the conserved final phenylalanine or tryptophan, this CDR3 likely reflects a read error. Because the CDR3's place on the DNA is in doubt, the DNA is left out and the CDR3 is given as listed by TCRdb. The V and J genes are TRBV7-2 and TRBJ1-1; TRBD1 is taken as the D call from the table, unchecked against the DNA. Germline CDR1 and CDR2: SGHTA and FQGNSA. A total of 15 residues make up the CDR3, ends included. CDR3 amino acids: CASSRRGGANTEDFV.

This clonotype appeared many times. The rearrangement links TRBV5-1 to TRBJ2-2; TRBD2 might be the D (6 bases). V lost 6 bases and J lost 4, with 13 bases in between. This CDR3 region has 14 residues. The germline gives CDR1 SGHRS, CDR2 YFSETQ. CDR3 in amino acids: CASTASGFTGELFF. The DNA for the CDR3 is TGCGCCAGCACGGCCAGCGGGTTCACCGGGGAGCTGTTTTTT.

This clonotype occurred many times. The chain is built from TRBV20-1 and TRBJ2-1; D is ambiguous. Germline CDR1 is DFQATT and CDR2 is SNEGSKA (reference sequence). Between the trimmed V and J ends, which lost 0 bases and 3 bases, there was a span of 12 bases. The CDR3 is made up of 15 amino acids. The CDR3 sequence: CSARDPTLDYNEQFF. The CDR3 bases are TGCAGTGCTAGAGATCCCACCTTAGACTACAATGAGCAGTTCTTC.

This clonotype was seen at least ten times. The chain employs TRBV28 and TRBJ1-3, with a weak D call TRBD1 (6 bases). V shed 0 bases and J shed 0 bases, with 12 bases lying between them. Germline V gives CDR1 MDHEN, CDR2 SYDVKM. This CDR3 has 17 residues. CDR3 coding DNA: TGTGCCAGCAGTTTATGGAGTACAGGGAACTCTGGAAACACCATATATTTT. Its translation is CASSLWSTGNSGNTIYF.

This clonotype was detected ten times or more. CDR3 amino acids: CASSNSGRINEQYF. CDR3 DNA: TGTGCCAGCAGTAATAGCGGGAGGATCAACGAGCAGTACTTC. The rearrangement links TRBV12-3 or TRBV12-4 to TRBJ2-7, with 10 nucleotides matching TRBD2. J lost 5 bases, V lost 5 bases, and 6 bases had no gene match. The CDR3 covers 14 residues.

The V and J genes are TRBV28 and TRBJ1-2, with D possibly being TRBD1 (5 bases). CDR1 MDHEN and CDR2 SYDVKM come from the germline V gene. This CDR3 region has 14 residues. The V and J ends lost 4 bases and 2 bases respectively, with 11 bases between them. CDR3 loop: CASSSGTQNYGYTF. The CDR3 DNA reads as TGTGCCAGCAGTTCGGGGACGCAGAACTATGGCTACACCTTC.

This clonotype was seen a few times. The chain is built from TRBV20-1 and TRBJ1-2; TRBD1 matches at 9 bases. Trimming cost V 0 bases and J 3 bases; bases outside gene matches: 11. The V gene's germline CDR1 is DFQATT and CDR2 SNEGSKA (reference sequence). The CDR3 contains 17 residues. CDR3 coding DNA: TGCAGTGCTAGAGATCGGACAGGGGAGAGTGGCTACTATGGCTACACCTTC. It is translated as CSARDRTGESGYYGYTF.

This clonotype was seen repeatedly, ten times or more. This chain joins TRBV11-2 and TRBJ2-5, with 10 bases aligning to TRBD2. This CDR3 spans 17 amino acids. Germline V lookup: CDR1 SGHAT, CDR2 FQNNGV. With V trimmed by 0 bases and J by 2 bases, 6 bases remained unmatched. The CDR3 sequence: CASSLEGLAGAQETQYF. DNA for the CDR3: TGTGCCAGCAGCTTAGAAGGGCTAGCGGGAGCTCAAGAGACCCAGTACTTC.